This T cell receptor (beta chain) was sequenced during a study of cytomegalovirus exposure and HLA in healthy donors. Whole-study findings and limits: In the roughly 130 validation repertoires, a later analysis found that first-cohort TCR clusters tended to co-occur. Rarity characterized most TCR sequences, yet some public TCRs appeared in many donors. It was about 150 TCR beta chains that were listed as cytomegalovirus-associated.

Per germline, CDR1 SEHNR and CDR2 FQNEAQ (reference sequence). Trimming removed 8 bases from V and 3 bases from J, with 7 bases in between. This CDR3 comprises 11 residues. To note about this clone: Its specificity is unknown.

Generated by immunoSEQ multiplex PCR, the TCRdb table keeps only in-frame clones and is missing some. The data contain 150,000 or so clones, just over 85% of them seen just once; the ten biggest clones take up 2% to 2.5%. The chain has TRBV7-9 and TRBJ1-1; no definite D call. Sequencing used PBMCs. The TCR originated in a human donor in good health. The DNA of the CDR3 is TGTGCCAGCGTCGGGGACACTGAAGCTTTCTTT. Its translation: CASVGDTEAFF.